The 28 T cell receptor beta chains listed next were all sequenced from one sample in a study of shared clonotypes between healthy human individuals (dated by TCRdb to the early 2020s). The library came from the immunoSEQ multiplex PCR assay. This immuneACCESS table, as held by TCRdb, lists in-frame sequences with V and J called but not all clones. Of the missing ones, under half trace to an unresolved V gene in checked studies; the others have no known cause. The sample table lists roughly 2.6 million clones, roughly 92% of them with a count of one. The ten largest make up about 0.13% of the sample. Sequenced material: naive CD4+ T cells sorted from blood. According to the study, the label for this sample's cell subset or site signals: CD45RA+ positively selected. The receptors were sampled from a man younger than 35 in good health.

The chain has TRBV7-2 and TRBJ1-3; D gene unclear. The germline V gene encodes CDR1 SGHTA and CDR2 FQGNSA. CDR3 length equals 16 residues. Trimming removed 5 bases from V and 1 base from J, with 15 bases in between. The CDR3 coding sequence is TGTGCCAGCAGCCCCATCGCTCCCGGTTCTGGAAACACCATATATTTT. As protein: CASSPIAPGSGNTIYF.

The CDR3 sequence is CASSAAYSGTDTQYF. CDR3 bases: TGTGCCAGCAGTGCGGCCTATTCGGGGACAGATACGCAGTATTTT. The chain couples TRBV2 to TRBJ2-3; a possible D gene is TRBD2 (5 bases). The V and J ends lost 4 bases and 3 bases respectively, with 14 bases between them. There are 15 residues in the CDR3. CDR1 and CDR2 from the germline V gene are SNHLY and FYNNEI. Supplemented by reference TRBV2 and TRBJ2-3, the full variable domain reads EPEVTQTPSHQVTQMGQEVILRCVPISNHLYFYWYRQILGQKVEFLVSFYNNEISEKSEIFDDQFSVERPDGSNFTLKIRSTKLEDSAMYFCASSAAYSGTDTQYFGPGTRLTVL.

The chain links TRBV30 to TRBJ1-5, with a tentative D call TRBD1 (6 bases). The CDR3 spans 14 residues. V lost 3 bases, J lost 2 bases, and 11 bases lay in between. Germline loops: CDR1 GTSNPN, CDR2 SVGIG (reference sequence). The CDR3 spells CAWSPGVGNQPQHF. CDR3 nucleotide sequence: TGTGCCTGGAGCCCAGGGGTTGGCAATCAGCCCCAGCATTTT.

The chain recombines TRBV21-1 with TRBJ1-2. TRBV21-1 is marked as a pseudogene. CDR3 size: 15 residues. CDR3 DNA sequence: TGTGCCAGCAGCAAAGCCCTCCGACCCCTGGCTGGCTACACCTTC. Encoded protein: CASSKALRPLAGYTF.

Turning to this clone: The same CDR3 can be traced to other DNA sequences in this sample. The chain couples TRBV5-1 to TRBJ2-2; tentatively, D is TRBD2 (5 bases). Trimming shortened V by 0 bases and J by 5 bases, and 5 bases separated the two germline ends. Germline V gene data show CDR1 as SGHRS and CDR2 as YFSETQ. The CDR3 is 13 amino acids. This CDR3 is CASSLGETGELFF. CDR3 bases: TGCGCCAGCAGCTTGGGGGAGACCGGGGAGCTGTTTTTT.

V usage is TRBV30 and J usage is TRBJ2-3, with D unclear. Looked up from germline, CDR1 is GTSNPN and CDR2 is SVGIG (reference sequence). Deletions cut 0 bases from V and 2 bases from J, with 9 bases between. The CDR3 has 14 amino acids. CDR3 sequence reads: CAWSVALITDTQYF. CDR3 nucleotides: TGTGCCTGGAGTGTAGCGTTGATCACAGATACGCAGTATTTT.

The chain uses TRBV2 and TRBJ2-2; D is unresolved. The CDR3 loop spans 13 amino acids. CDR1 and CDR2 from the germline V gene are SNHLY and FYNNEI. The V end lost 7 bases, the J end lost 5 bases, and 11 bases lay between the germline ends. CDR3 sequence (DNA): TGTGCCAGCAATGGGCAGCTAACCGGGGAGCTGTTTTTT. It is translated as CASNGQLTGELFF.

V usage is TRBV7-9 and J usage is TRBJ2-7; 11 bases line up with TRBD1. From germline, CDR1 is SEHNR and CDR2 FQNEAQ (reference sequence). V was pared by 8 bases and J by 6 bases, with 9 bases of the junction left unmatched. The CDR3 is made up of 14 amino acids. The CDR3, as DNA: TGTGCCAGCGGAGGATGGACAGGGGGCTTCGAGCAGTACTTC. It codes for CASGGWTGGFEQYF.

J is TRBJ2-6 and V is TRBV30; D is ambiguous. Trimming cost V 3 bases and J 1 base, with 10 bases left between them. CDR3 length: 15 residues. Germline lookup yields CDR1 GTSNPN and CDR2 SVGIG (reference sequence). The CDR3 DNA is TGTGCCTGGAGACCCCAGCATTCTGGGGCCAACGTCCTGACTTTC. It encodes CAWRPQHSGANVLTF.

Here the CDR3 DNA reads TGTGCCAGCAGCCGGAGGGTCTGGGATACGCAGTATTTT. Amino acid sequence: CASSRRVWDTQYF. The chain employs TRBV6-6 and TRBJ2-3, with D possibly being TRBD2 (6 bases). Deletions cut 6 bases from V and 6 bases from J, with 13 bases between. The germline V gene encodes CDR1 MNHNY and CDR2 SVGAGI (reference sequence). CDR3 length: 13 amino acids.

This clone has only one observation. The chain carries TRBV2 and TRBJ2-7, with D possibly TRBD2 on 5 matching bases. CDR1 and CDR2 (germline): SNHLY, FYNNEI. This CDR3 spans 15 amino acids. V was shortened by 3 bases and J by 1 base, with 13 bases between the two germline ends. CDR3 nucleotides: TGTGCCAGCAGTGAGCAGTCTCCGGGGTCCTACGAGCAGTACTTC. It is translated as CASSEQSPGSYEQYF.

The gene calls are TRBV6-7 and TRBJ1-4; D gene uncertain. TRBV6-7 is reported as an ORF; its role is uncertain. V lost 3 bases and J 0 bases, leaving 8 bases between the germline ends. The CDR3 extends over 15 amino acids. The CDR3 loop is CASSYRTPTNEKLFF. As DNA, the CDR3 is TGTGCCAGCAGTTATCGGACCCCAACTAATGAAAAACTGTTTTTT.

This chain links TRBV2 with TRBJ1-2, with D possibly being TRBD1 (6 bases). The germline CDR1 and CDR2 sequences are SNHLY and FYNNEI. The CDR3 consists of 14 residues. The ends were cut back, 6 bases at V and 3 bases at J, with 14 bases in the middle. For the CDR3, the DNA is TGTGCCAGCAGATTGGACAGAACCGACTATGGCTACACCTTC. Its protein is CASRLDRTDYGYTF.

This chain connects TRBV5-5 to TRBJ2-3, with D perhaps matching TRBD1 or TRBD2 (6 bases each). V lost 9 bases to trimming and J lost 2 bases, with 25 bases between them. Germline CDR1 reads SGHKS; CDR2 reads YYEKEE (reference sequence). The CDR3 runs to 17 residues. The CDR3 loop reads CATLLPGAGISTDTQYF. The CDR3 DNA follows: TGTGCCACCCTACTCCCGGGGGCTGGAATTTCCACAGATACGCAGTATTTT.

This chain joins TRBV25-1 and TRBJ2-7; D is ambiguous. This CDR3 contains 13 residues. Germline CDR1 MGHDK, CDR2 SYGVNS. V was clipped by 3 bases and J by 2 bases, with 8 bases between them. The CDR3: CASSETSTYEQYF. CDR3 coding DNA: TGTGCCAGCAGTGAGACATCTACCTACGAGCAGTACTTC.

The table lists this clone with a few counts. In DNA form, the CDR3 reads TGTGCCATCAGTAACCGGGACACAGACTACGAGCAGTACTTC. Its protein is CAISNRDTDYEQYF. The chain is built from TRBV10-3 and TRBJ2-7; a possible D gene is TRBD1 (6 bases). Germline V lookup: CDR1 ENHRY, CDR2 SYGVKD. Trimming left V 5 bases short and J 3 bases short, with 14 bases between. CDR3 length: 14 residues.

The CDR3: CASSYATDVNEAFF. DNA of the CDR3: TGTGCCAGCAGCTACGCGACTGATGTCAACGAAGCTTTCTTT. The chain recombines TRBV7-2 with TRBJ1-1; D unresolved. CDR3 length equals 14 residues. V lost 4 bases and J lost 8, with 17 bases in between. The V gene's germline CDR1 is SGHTA and CDR2 FQGNSA.

This chain uses TRBV7-9 with TRBJ2-1; the match to TRBD2 covers 7 bases. This CDR3 region has 19 residues. V dropped 1 base and J dropped 3; count of bases not matched to a gene: 15. Per germline, CDR1 SEHNR and CDR2 FQNEAQ (reference sequence). The CDR3 DNA follows: TGTGCCAGCAGCTTAGGGCCCTTCAGGCGGGAGATTGGCTACAATGAGCAGTTCTTC. Protein sequence: CASSLGPFRREIGYNEQFF. The whole variable domain, filled in from reference TRBV7-9 and TRBJ2-1, reads DTGVSQNPRHKITKRGQNVTFRCDPISEHNRLYWYRQTLGQGPEFLTYFQNEAQLEKSRLLSDRFSAERPKGSFSTLEIQRTEQGDSAMYLCASSLGPFRREIGYNEQFFGPGTRLTVL.

This clone was detected once. Other DNA sequences in the same sample also yield this CDR3. This chain uses TRBV9 with TRBJ1-5; D perhaps matches TRBD1 (5 bases). CDR1 and CDR2 (germline): SGDLS, YYNGEE. The V gene lost 2 bases and the J gene lost 7 bases, with 16 bases spanning the gap. The CDR3 spans 15 residues. CDR3 nucleotide sequence: TGTGCCAGCAGCGTGGGTGGGCAGGGTAACCAGCCCCAGCATTTT. This gives the protein CASSVGGQGNQPQHF. The entire variable domain, with the rest obtained from reference TRBV9 and TRBJ1-5, is as follows: DSGVTQTPKHLITATGQRVTLRCSPRSGDLSVYWYQQSLDQGLQFLIQYYNGEERAKGNILERFSAQQFPDLHSELNLSSLELGDSALYFCASSVGGQGNQPQHFGDGTRLSIL.

The rearrangement joins TRBV21-1 to TRBJ2-7; no DNA check was done on the table's D call, TRBD2. TRBV21-1 is a listed pseudogene. The CDR3 sequence is 11 residues long. CDR3 loop: CASSTNYEQYF. DNA for the CDR3: TGTGCCAGCAGCACTAACTACGAGCAGTACTTC.

The chain employs TRBV10-1 and TRBJ2-2; perhaps TRBD2 as D (7 bases). V lost 10 bases to trimming and J lost 4 bases, with 19 bases between them. CDR3 length: 15 residues. CDR1 is WNHNN and CDR2 is SYGVQD in the germline V gene (reference sequence). CDR3 nucleotide sequence: TGCGCCACCCCGAGTGGGGGGGCCTCCACCGGGGAGCTGTTTTTT. It yields the protein CATPSGGASTGELFF.

This clone was recorded a few times. V is TRBV28 and J is TRBJ2-5, with 8 nucleotides matching TRBD1. The junction had 10 bases not matched to a gene; V was cut back by 2 bases and J by 5 bases. Germline V CDR1 and CDR2: MDHEN, SYDVKM. There are 16 residues in the CDR3. CDR3 in amino acids: CASSLSQGAVRETQYF. CDR3 nucleotides: TGTGCCAGCAGTTTAAGTCAGGGGGCGGTTAGGGAGACCCAGTACTTC. Complete variable domain (other parts from reference TRBV28 and TRBJ2-5): DVKVTQSSRYLVKRTGEKVFLECVQDMDHENMFWYRQDPGLGLRLIYFSYDVKMKEKGDIPEGYSVSREKKERFSLILESASTNQTSMYLCASSLSQGAVRETQYFGPGTRLLVL.

Turning to this clone: The sample contains more than one DNA sequence encoding this CDR3. The V gene is TRBV19, the J gene TRBJ1-2; D ambiguous. The V gene's germline CDR1 is LNHDA and CDR2 SQIVND (reference sequence). Trimming removed 2 bases from V and 2 bases from J, with 6 bases in between. The CDR3 has 13 residues. CDR3 protein: CASSISPNYGYTF. The CDR3 coding sequence is TGTGCCAGTAGTATAAGCCCGAACTATGGCTACACCTTC.

CDR3 bases: TGTGCCAGCAGTCCACAGACGACAGGGAATCAAGAGACCCAGTACTTC. Residues: CASSPQTTGNQETQYF. The V gene is TRBV28, the J gene TRBJ2-5; 7 bases map to TRBD1. This CDR3 contains 16 residues. Germline trimming cut 5 bases from V and 2 bases from J; bases unmatched to any gene: 11. CDR1 MDHEN and CDR2 SYDVKM come from the germline V gene.

This chain joins TRBV6-6 and TRBJ1-4; tentatively, D is TRBD1 (5 bases). This CDR3 has 15 amino acids. The germline CDR1 and CDR2 sequences are MNHNY and SVGAGI (reference sequence). V was shortened by 0 bases and J by 8 bases, with 13 bases between the two germline ends. The CDR3 here is CASSYSGGVGEKLFF. As DNA, the CDR3 is TGTGCCAGCAGTTACTCGGGGGGAGTTGGGGAAAAACTGTTTTTT.

V is TRBV27 and J is TRBJ2-1, with D uncertain. The germline V gene encodes CDR1 MNHEY and CDR2 SMNVEV (reference sequence). The CDR3 covers 18 residues. With 5 bases removed from V and 0 bases from J, the gap between germline ends came to 20 bases. For the CDR3, the DNA is TGTGCCAGCAGTCCACTCCCGAAGGCTAGGAGCTCCTACAATGAGCAGTTCTTC. It translates to CASSPLPKARSSYNEQFF.

V is TRBV7-2 and J is TRBJ1-2, with D uncertain. This CDR3 has 16 amino acids. The ends were cut back, 5 bases at V and 8 bases at J, with 24 bases in the middle. Germline V lookup: CDR1 SGHTA, CDR2 FQGNSA. CDR3 DNA: TGTGCCAGCAGCCCTGAGCGCAGATTCGTCCCCCACGGCTACACCTTC. This gives the protein CASSPERRFVPHGYTF.

The rearrangement uses TRBV28 and TRBJ1-1; D is ambiguous. Germline V lookup: CDR1 MDHEN, CDR2 SYDVKM. This CDR3 is built from 15 residues. V dropped 6 bases and J dropped 0 bases, with 14 bases sitting between them. CDR3 residues: CASRGPADLNTEAFF. The DNA of the CDR3 is TGTGCCAGCAGGGGCCCGGCCGATTTGAACACTGAAGCTTTCTTT. Variable domain in full (rest from reference TRBV28 and TRBJ1-1): DVKVTQSSRYLVKRTGEKVFLECVQDMDHENMFWYRQDPGLGLRLIYFSYDVKMKEKGDIPEGYSVSREKKERFSLILESASTNQTSMYLCASRGPADLNTEAFFGQGTRLTVV.